Following are 10 T cell receptor beta chains from one sample sequenced in a study of cytomegalovirus exposure and HLA in healthy donors. Only in-frame clones appear in the TCRdb table, and some are missing; sequencing was by immunoSEQ multiplex PCR. This table has some 180,000 clones, roughly 86% appearing once. Sequencing was performed on PBMCs. Receptor source: a man aged 25 to 40 in good health and CMV-seropositive.

The rearrangement joins TRBV28 to TRBJ2-7; D is possibly TRBD1 or TRBD2 (5 bases each). The germline V gene has CDR1 MDHEN and CDR2 SYDVKM. This CDR3 is 14 amino acids long. Between the trimmed V and J ends, which lost 3 bases and 3 bases, there was a span of 12 bases. CDR3 amino acids: CASSLTGRDYEQYF. Here the CDR3 DNA reads TGTGCCAGCAGTTTGACGGGACGGGACTACGAGCAGTACTTC.

This clone was counted at least ten times. The chain links TRBV11-2 to TRBJ2-3; 8 bases fit TRBD1. The CDR3 is 15 amino acids. V lost 5 bases, J lost 3 bases, and 7 bases stayed unmatched. Per the germline V gene, CDR1 is SGHAT and CDR2 is FQNNGV. The CDR3 reads CASSPRGTGTDTQYF. In DNA, the CDR3 is TGTGCCAGCAGCCCCAGGGGGACAGGAACAGATACGCAGTATTTT. Drawing the rest from reference TRBV11-2 and TRBJ2-3, the complete variable domain is EAGVAQSPRYKIIEKRQSVAFWCNPISGHATLYWYQQILGQGPKLLIQFQNNGVVDDSQLPKDRFSAERLKGVDSTLKIQPAKLEDSAVYLCASSPRGTGTDTQYFGPGTRLTVL.

The chain uses TRBV5-1 and TRBJ1-5; TRBD1 agrees at 9 bases. Germline-derived CDR1 and CDR2 are SGHRS and YFSETQ. The CDR3 loop spans 16 amino acids. J was trimmed by 2 bases and V by 0 bases; bases with no gene match: 3. The CDR3 DNA is TGCGCCAGCAGCTTGGGGACAGGGGAGGGCAATCAGCCCCAGCATTTT. Its protein is CASSLGTGEGNQPQHF.

The rearrangement links TRBV5-1 to TRBJ1-1; unclear D gene. Trimming left V 4 bases short and J 0 bases short, with 10 bases between. CDR1 is SGHRS, CDR2 YFSETQ, per germline. The CDR3 runs 14 residues. The CDR3 spells CASSLRSVNTEAFF. The DNA of the CDR3 is TGCGCCAGCAGCCTGAGGTCGGTGAACACTGAAGCTTTCTTT. The full variable domain, rest sourced from reference TRBV5-1 and TRBJ1-1, is KAGVTQTPRYLIKTRGQQVTLSCSPISGHRSVSWYQQTPGQGLQFLFEYFSETQRNKGNFPGRFSGRQFSNSRSEMNVSTLELGDSALYLCASSLRSVNTEAFFGQGTRLTVV.

V is TRBV7-8 and J is TRBJ1-1; D unclear. Germline CDR1 reads SGHVS; CDR2 reads FQNEAQ. The CDR3 consists of 14 residues. V lost 5 bases, J lost 11 bases, and 21 bases lay in between. The DNA for the CDR3 is TGTGCCAGCAGCCCACGTGAGGACCTTGTCGGTGCTTTCTTT. This sequence encodes CASSPREDLVGAFF.

The chain links TRBV7-6 to TRBJ2-1; D might be TRBD2 (6 bases). V was cut by 5 bases and J by 0 bases, with 23 bases left in between. The CDR3 covers 19 residues. The V gene's germline CDR1 is SGHVS and CDR2 FNYEAQ. The CDR3 reads CASSRVDPGSPDSYNEQFF. The CDR3 nucleotides read TGTGCCAGCAGCCGTGTTGACCCCGGGAGCCCCGACTCCTACAATGAGCAGTTCTTC.

The genes are TRBV7-9 and TRBJ1-6; 8 bases line up with TRBD1. From germline, CDR1 is SEHNR and CDR2 FQNEAQ (reference sequence). This CDR3 comprises 16 residues. V shed 0 bases, J shed 10 bases, and the junction held 8 bases outside the gene matches. DNA for the CDR3: TGTGCCAGCAGCTTAGCGCCGGGACAGGCAGGATCACCCCTCCACTTT. Encoded protein: CASSLAPGQAGSPLHF.

V usage is TRBV6-1 and J usage is TRBJ2-1; possibly TRBD1 for D (5 bases). Trimming shortened V by 5 bases and J by 0 bases, and 11 bases separated the two germline ends. Germline CDR1 MNHNS, CDR2 SASEGT. The CDR3 runs 15 residues. The CDR3 DNA sequence: TGTGCCAGCAGTAGACAGTCGACCTCCTACAATGAGCAGTTCTTC. It translates to CASSRQSTSYNEQFF.

The CDR3 spells CASSYISGEGNTEAFF. DNA for the CDR3: TGTGCCAGCAGCTACATCTCAGGGGAGGGGAACACTGAAGCTTTCTTT. The chain recombines TRBV4-2 with TRBJ1-1; D possibly corresponds to TRBD1 (6 bases). Trimming shortened V by 5 bases and J by 1 base, and 17 bases separated the two germline ends. Germline CDR1 reads LGHNA; CDR2 reads YNFKEQ. The CDR3 consists of 16 residues.

The chain joins TRBV6-5 to TRBJ2-7; tentatively, D is TRBD1 (5 bases). The V end was cut by 7 bases, the J end by 2 bases, with 9 bases between. CDR3 length: 12 amino acids. CDR1 and CDR2 (germline): MNHEY, SVGAGI. The CDR3 region is CASNDSPYEQYF. The CDR3 DNA reads as TGTGCCAGCAACGACAGCCCCTACGAGCAGTACTTC.